The rows below give T cell receptor beta chains drawn from one sample of a study of cytomegalovirus exposure and HLA in healthy donors. TCRdb's table, derived via immunoSEQ multiplex PCR, lists solely in-frame clones and lacks some. The profile shows more than 95,000 clones, 75% to 85% of them singletons. Input material: PBMCs. All receptors derive from a man aged 25-45 years in good health and CMV-seronegative. Both conserved end residues are part of each CDR3. The D gene is left open where the match is weak. Expanded clones get a size class; other rows say once, few or many, or leave the size out.

v_gene	j_gene	d_gene	abundance	CDR3nt	CDR3aa
TRBV4-3	TRBJ1-1	NA	once	TGCGCCAGCAGCCCAGTCAGGAGGGGATCGGGAACTGAAGCTTTCTTT	CASSPVRRGSGTEAFF
TRBV10-2	TRBJ2-1	NA	NA	TGCGCCAGCAGTGGGGGAGGAAGCGGGAATGAGCAGTTCTTC	CASSGGGSGNEQFF
TRBV20-1	TRBJ1-2	NA	NA	TGCAGTGCTAGATCGGGAGATGGCTACACCTTC	CSARSGDGYTF
TRBV9	TRBJ1-5	NA	NA	TGTGCCAGCAGCGTAGGAGACCCTGGAGAACCCCAGCATTTT	CASSVGDPGEPQHF
TRBV27	TRBJ2-3	TRBD2	NA	TGTGCCAGCAGTTTAACGACTAGCGGGAGGGCCAGGCGCACAGATACGCAGTATTTT	CASSLTTSGRARRTDTQYF
TRBV5-6	TRBJ2-2	NA	NA	TGTGCCAGCAGCCACAGGGAATATTACACCGGGGAGCTGTTTTTT	CASSHREYYTGELFF
TRBV9	TRBJ1-4	NA	few	TGTGCCAGCAGCGTAGTTCCGAATGAAAAACTGTTTTTT	CASSVVPNEKLFF
TRBV30	TRBJ1-1	NA	NA	TGTGCCTGGCGATCTGGAGTCACTGAAGCTTTCTTT	CAWRSGVTEAFF
TRBV5-1	TRBJ2-7	NA	NA	TGCGCCAGCAGCTTGGGCGGGGTTCTCTACGAGCAGTACTTC	CASSLGGVLYEQYF
TRBV5-6	TRBJ1-2	NA	NA	TGTGCCAGCAGTTCAGGTAGTTATGGCTACACCTTC	CASSSGSYGYTF
TRBV6-5	TRBJ2-7	NA	few	TGTGCCAGCAGTGACAGCCCTTCCTACGAGCAGTACTTC	CASSDSPSYEQYF
TRBV2	TRBJ2-7	TRBD2	NA	TGTGCCAGCCTGCCGTACGGGACTAGCTACGAGCAGTACTTC	CASLPYGTSYEQYF